This TCR beta chain was retrieved from a study of OX40 agonist ivuxolimab in advanced cancers. Study-wide results and limits: Expansion of clones was among the lowest in partial responders at 0.1-3.0 mg/kg. Clonal expansion from baseline to week 6 occurred in both CD4+ and CD8+ T cells.

Assay: immunoSEQ multiplex PCR; the TCRdb copy retains only in-frame clones and omits some. The sample holds roughly 66,000 clones; around four fifths are singletons and the top ten take approximately 0.4%. In the case of this clone: Its specificity is unknown.

Per germline, CDR1 MNHEY and CDR2 SMNVEV (reference sequence). Trimming removed 8 bases at V and 5 bases at J, with 18 bases between. CDR3 length: 15 residues. This specimen consisted of CD4+ or CD8+ T cells sorted from blood, obtained in a trial of the OX40 agonist ivuxolimab. This rearrangement joins TRBV27 to TRBJ2-2; D may be TRBD1 (6 bases). The receptor was derived from an adult with an advanced solid tumor such as melanoma, head and neck, liver or kidney cancer. The CDR3 loop is CASAFGTRGTGELFF. The CDR3 DNA reads as TGTGCCAGCGCCTTCGGGACAAGAGGAACCGGGGAGCTGTTTTTT.